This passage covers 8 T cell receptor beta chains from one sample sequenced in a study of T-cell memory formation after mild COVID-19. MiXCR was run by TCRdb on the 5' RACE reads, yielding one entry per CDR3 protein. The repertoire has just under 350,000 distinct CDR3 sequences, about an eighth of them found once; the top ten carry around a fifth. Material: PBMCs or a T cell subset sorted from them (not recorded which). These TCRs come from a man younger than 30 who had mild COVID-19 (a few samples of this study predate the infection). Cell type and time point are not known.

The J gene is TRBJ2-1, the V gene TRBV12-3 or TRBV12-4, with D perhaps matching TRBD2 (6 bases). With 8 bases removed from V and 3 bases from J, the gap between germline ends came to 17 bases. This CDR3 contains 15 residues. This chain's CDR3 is CASVLGRRGYNEQFF. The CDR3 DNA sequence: TGTGCCAGCGTCCTCGGTCGGCGGGGCTACAATGAGCAGTTCTTC.

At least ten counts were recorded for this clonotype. The CDR3 region is CASSLDRTGTDTQYF. The CDR3, as DNA: TGTGCCAGCAGTTTGGACCGGACAGGCACAGATACGCAGTATTTT. This rearrangement joins TRBV12-3 or TRBV12-4 to TRBJ2-3, with D perhaps TRBD1 (6 bases). This CDR3 spans 15 amino acids. V dropped 3 bases and J dropped 1 base, with 11 bases sitting between them.

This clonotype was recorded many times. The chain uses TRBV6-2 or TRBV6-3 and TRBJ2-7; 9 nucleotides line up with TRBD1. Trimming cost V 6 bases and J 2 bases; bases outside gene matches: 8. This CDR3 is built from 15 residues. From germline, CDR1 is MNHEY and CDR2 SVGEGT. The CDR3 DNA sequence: TGTGCCAGCAGCCTCGGACAGGGGCCAACCTACGAGCAGTACGTC. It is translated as CASSLGQGPTYEQYV.

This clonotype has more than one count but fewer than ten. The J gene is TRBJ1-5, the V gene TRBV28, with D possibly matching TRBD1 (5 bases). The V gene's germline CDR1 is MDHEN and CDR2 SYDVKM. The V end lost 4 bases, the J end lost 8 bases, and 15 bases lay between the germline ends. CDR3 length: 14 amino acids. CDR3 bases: TGTGCCAGCAGTTCGCGACCGGCACAGGAGCCCCAGCATTTT. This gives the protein CASSSRPAQEPQHF.

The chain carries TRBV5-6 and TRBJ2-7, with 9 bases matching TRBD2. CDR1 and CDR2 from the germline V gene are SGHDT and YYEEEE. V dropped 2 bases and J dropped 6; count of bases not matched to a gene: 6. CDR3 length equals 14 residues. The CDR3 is CASSFLRGGFEQYV. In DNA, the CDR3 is TGTGCCAGCAGCTTCTTGCGGGGGGGTTTCGAGCAGTACGTC.

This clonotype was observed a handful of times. DNA for the CDR3: TGTGCCAGCACTGGACAGGGCGGTCAGCCCCAGCATTTT. This sequence encodes CASTGQGGQPQHF. The chain uses TRBV12-3 or TRBV12-4 and TRBJ1-5; 8 bases map to TRBD1. The CDR3 contains 13 residues. Unmatched junction bases numbered 5, after V lost 7 bases and J lost 6 bases.

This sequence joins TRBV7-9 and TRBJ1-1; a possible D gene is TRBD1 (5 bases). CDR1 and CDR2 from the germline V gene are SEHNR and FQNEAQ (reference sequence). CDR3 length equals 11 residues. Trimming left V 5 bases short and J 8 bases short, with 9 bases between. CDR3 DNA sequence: TGTGCCAGCAGCAGGGACGCCGAAGCTTTCTTT. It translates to CASSRDAEAFF.

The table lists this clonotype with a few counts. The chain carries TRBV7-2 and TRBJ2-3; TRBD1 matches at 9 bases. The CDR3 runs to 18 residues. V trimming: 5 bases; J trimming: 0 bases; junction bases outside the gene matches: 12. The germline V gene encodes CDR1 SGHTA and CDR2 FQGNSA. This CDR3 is CASSTPITGGDSTDTQYF. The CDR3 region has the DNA TGTGCCAGCAGCACACCCATCACAGGGGGCGATAGCACAGATACGCAGTATTTT.